The clone carrying this T cell receptor (beta chain) was detected once. The participants were between about 18 and 90 years old and came from 24 US areas. Two negative PCRs, clearance, or symptom resolution had been documented for recovered Cohort 3 donors. The entry originates in a study of blood T cell repertoires in COVID-19. Overall study context: Sources were T cells, B-cell-depleted T cells, or PBMCs; the material itself was cDNA or gDNA.

In the original analysis: Amplification of reference gene primers provided the estimated nucleated cell counts. Method: immunoSEQ multiplex PCR; TCRdb's copy keeps in-frame clones and lacks some. For V, J and clone size, that table is used; D and trimming come from the DNA. This sample has fewer than 400,000 clones; over 75% occur once, and the top ten carry approximately 4.1%. Trimming at V came to 2 bases and at J to 5 bases, leaving 10 bases not matched to a gene. The CDR3 covers 16 residues. Germline V lookup: CDR1 SGHDN, CDR2 FVKESK. The receptor comes from a man under 40 who had recovered from COVID-19. The chain combines TRBV14 with TRBJ2-5; 8 bases line up with TRBD1. The sequenced sample consisted of PBMCs or T cells enriched from blood (not recorded which). CDR3 bases: TGTGCCAGCAGCCAACAGGGGGCAGGGGTTCGGGAGACCCAGTACTTC. It encodes CASSQQGAGVRETQYF.